Following are 24 T cell receptor beta chains from one sample sequenced in a study of CD8 T cells in ankylosing spondylitis. Via MiXCR, TCRdb re-called the 5' RACE reads, giving one row per CDR3 protein. The repertoire holds around 250,000 distinct CDR3 sequences, with about 10% as singletons. Sequencing input: blood, either unsorted or a sorted T cell fraction (not recorded which). Receptors were obtained from a male donor with ankylosing spondylitis or in good health (not recorded which).

Ten or more counts support this clonotype. This sequence joins TRBV12-3 or TRBV12-4 and TRBJ1-2; D gene unclear. This CDR3 spans 13 amino acids. V was clipped by 1 base and J by 3 bases, with 6 bases between them. CDR3 in amino acids: CASSLGTDYGYTF. CDR3 nucleotide sequence: TGTGCCAGCAGTTTAGGGACGGACTATGGCTACACCTTC.

This sequence joins TRBV20-1 and TRBJ2-6; weak D call: TRBD1 (6 bases). V was shortened by 6 bases and J by 0 bases, with 21 bases between the two germline ends. Germline CDR1 and CDR2: DFQATT and SNEGSKA (reference sequence). The CDR3 spans 18 residues. This CDR3 is CSAQGPVSSSSGANVLTF. The CDR3 DNA reads as TGCAGTGCACAGGGTCCGGTCAGTTCAAGCTCTGGGGCCAACGTCCTGACTTTC.

The chain employs TRBV29-1 and TRBJ1-2; D perhaps matches TRBD1 (5 bases). V was shortened by 3 bases and J by 4 bases, with 27 bases between the two germline ends. Germline lookup yields CDR1 SQVTM and CDR2 ANQGSEA. This CDR3 comprises 18 residues. The CDR3 bases are TGCAGCGTTGAGGTGGTTGGTGTGACAGAGAAAATAACCTATGGCTACACCTTC. Translation gives CSVEVVGVTEKITYGYTF. Based on the CDR3 plus reference TRBV29-1 and TRBJ1-2, the full variable domain is SAVISQKPSRDICQRGTSLTIQCQVDSQVTMMFWYRQQPGQSLTLIATANQGSEATYESGFVIDKFPISRPNLTFSTLTVSNMSPEDSSIYLCSVEVVGVTEKITYGYTFGSGTRLTVV.

The chain carries TRBV13 and TRBJ2-3; the match to TRBD2 covers 12 bases. V was pared by 7 bases and J by 5 bases, with 4 bases of the junction left unmatched. Germline assignment: CDR1 PRHDT and CDR2 FYEKMQ (reference sequence). CDR3 length equals 14 residues. DNA for the CDR3: TGTGCCAGCAACCGACTAGCGGGGGTAGATACGCAGTATTTT. It encodes CASNRLAGVDTQYF.

The chain is built from TRBV7-2 and TRBJ2-2, with TRBD2 identical over 9 bases. This CDR3 has 17 amino acids. V gave up 5 bases and J gave up 7 bases; unmatched junction bases: 14. Germline CDR1 and CDR2: SGHTA and FQGNSA. The CDR3 region has the DNA TGTGCCAGCAGCCTCGGCGGTCTAGCGGGGTCGGGCGGGGAGCTGTTTTTT. It yields the protein CASSLGGLAGSGGELFF.

This clonotype was counted ten times or more. This chain connects TRBV7-9 to TRBJ1-5; D remains ambiguous. CDR1 is SEHNR, CDR2 FQNEAQ, per germline (reference sequence). Between the trimmed V and J ends, which lost 8 bases and 9 bases, there was a span of 8 bases. CDR3 size: 10 residues. CDR3 sequence: CASLVGPQHF. CDR3 DNA: TGTGCCAGCTTGGTTGGGCCCCAGCATTTT.

This clonotype was observed many times. The CDR3: CASSLEGGAGYNEQFF. The CDR3 DNA follows: TGCGCCAGCAGCTTGGAAGGGGGGGCCGGTTACAATGAGCAGTTCTTC. The chain carries TRBV5-1 and TRBJ2-1; TRBD2 is a possible D gene (7 bases). The V gene's germline CDR1 is SGHRS and CDR2 YFSETQ. V was pared by 0 bases and J by 4 bases, with 14 bases between. The CDR3 has 16 residues.

The sample holds many counts of this clonotype. The chain combines TRBV20-1 with TRBJ2-7; D might be TRBD1 or TRBD2, each matching 5 bases. The germline gives CDR1 DFQATT, CDR2 SNEGSKA (reference sequence). There are 18 residues in the CDR3. Between the trimmed V and J ends, which lost 0 bases and 0 bases, there was a span of 21 bases. CDR3 region: CSARDLGPGQGDSYEQYF. DNA for the CDR3: TGCAGTGCTAGAGATCTGGGTCCTGGGCAGGGAGACTCCTACGAGCAGTACTTC.

This clonotype was detected many times. V and J are TRBV5-1 and TRBJ2-1; 8 bases map to TRBD1. Germline assignment: CDR1 SGHRS and CDR2 YFSETQ. This CDR3 is 15 amino acids long. The V and J ends lost 4 bases and 7 bases, in that order; junction bases with no gene match: 10. CDR3 bases: TGCGCCAGCAGCGAAGGACAGGGCTTGCTAAATGAGCAGTTCTTC. Translated, it gives CASSEGQGLLNEQFF.

The chain's CDR3 is CATSSGTLRLFF. CDR3 bases: TGTGCCACCAGCAGTGGGACTTTAAGGTTGTTCTTC. The V call is TRBV15, the J call TRBJ2-1; D may be TRBD2 (6 bases). Germline loops: CDR1 LNHNV, CDR2 YYDKDF (reference sequence). Trimming shortened V by 3 bases and J by 15 bases, and 15 bases separated the two germline ends. The CDR3 has 12 amino acids.

This clonotype was counted many times. J is TRBJ2-7 and V is TRBV28, with TRBD1 matching 7 bases. CDR1 MDHEN and CDR2 SYDVKM come from the germline V gene. J was trimmed by 9 bases and V by 6 bases; bases with no gene match: 17. This CDR3 comprises 15 residues. The CDR3 sequence: CASRLVQGLTLVQYF. The CDR3 nucleotides read TGTGCCAGCAGACTCGTACAGGGGCTAACCCTCGTGCAGTACTTC.

This clonotype was observed many times. The CDR3 here is CATKTGNSYEQYF. The CDR3 DNA is TGTGCCACCAAGACAGGGAACTCCTACGAGCAGTACTTC. This sequence joins TRBV6-1 and TRBJ2-7; 7 bases match TRBD1. CDR1 and CDR2 (germline): MNHNS, SASEGT. CDR3 length: 13 residues. The V segment lost 10 bases and the J segment 0 bases; nucleotides outside the gene matches: 6.

This clonotype was detected once. The chain uses TRBV11-2 and TRBJ2-5; D remains ambiguous. CDR1 is SGHAT and CDR2 is FQNNGV in the germline V gene. The CDR3 consists of 14 residues. Trimming took 7 bases from V and 1 from J, leaving 13 bases between them. The CDR3 is CASTLNNAQETQYF. DNA for the CDR3: TGTGCCAGCACTCTTAATAACGCCCAAGAGACCCAGTACTTC.

V gene TRBV15 combines with J gene TRBJ2-3, with TRBD2 matching over 10 bases. The CDR3 totals 16 residues. The V gene end was trimmed by 5 bases and the J gene end by 4 bases; junction bases not matched to a gene: 9. Germline CDR1 LNHNV, CDR2 YYDKDF (reference sequence). The CDR3 coding sequence is TGTGCCACCAGCCCTGAGCGGGGGGGAGCTCCAGATACGCAGTATTTT. This translates into CATSPERGGAPDTQYF. The whole variable domain, remainder taken from reference TRBV15 and TRBJ2-3, is DAMVIQNPRYQVTQFGKPVTLSCSQTLNHNVMYWYQQKSSQAPKLLFHYYDKDFNNEADTPDNFQSRRPNTSFCFLDIRSPGLGDTAMYLCATSPERGGAPDTQYFGPGTRLTVL.

This clonotype has more than one count but fewer than ten. V gene TRBV5-1 combines with J gene TRBJ2-1, with D perhaps given as TRBD1 or TRBD2 (5 bases each). CDR3 size: 13 residues. Trimming left V 0 bases short and J 8 bases short, with 9 bases between. Germline V CDR1 and CDR2: SGHRS, YFSETQ. The CDR3 DNA follows: TGCGCCAGCAGCTTGGGGGGGTGGGATGAGCAGTTCTTC. Translating it yields CASSLGGWDEQFF.

The V gene is TRBV7-2, the J gene TRBJ2-7; maybe TRBD2 (7 bases). Germline V gene sequence: CDR1 SGHTA, CDR2 FQGNSA. Trimming stripped 8 bases from V and 2 bases from J, with 19 bases between. This CDR3 has 15 residues. For the CDR3, the DNA is TGTGCCAGCCACGGGGGAGGGACAATACCCTACGAGCAGTACTTC. Translation: CASHGGGTIPYEQYF.

This clonotype was detected ten times or more. The J gene is TRBJ2-7, the V gene TRBV25-1; D is uncertain. CDR1 is MGHDK and CDR2 is SYGVNS in the germline V gene. Trimming left V 3 bases short and J 0 bases short, with 3 bases between. This CDR3 spans 12 amino acids. The CDR3 loop reads CASSDDSYEQYF. The DNA of the CDR3 is TGTGCCAGCAGTGACGACTCCTACGAGCAGTACTTC.

This clonotype was detected ten times or more. The J gene is TRBJ2-1, the V gene TRBV5-1; TRBD2 matches at 13 bases. Germline CDR1 reads SGHRS; CDR2 reads YFSETQ. The CDR3 is 17 amino acids. The V and J ends lost 2 bases and 8 bases, in that order; junction bases with no gene match: 10. Here the CDR3 DNA reads TGCGCCAGCAGCTTTCACTGGACTAGCGGGAGTGAGTATGAGCAGTTCTTC. The encoded protein is CASSFHWTSGSEYEQFF.

This clonotype was observed at least ten times. The chain combines TRBV7-8 with TRBJ2-1, with 11 bases lining up with TRBD2. CDR1 is SGHVS and CDR2 is FQNEAQ in the germline V gene. The CDR3 is 19 amino acids. V was pared by 1 base and J by 4 bases, with 12 bases of the junction left unmatched. Written as DNA, the CDR3 is TGTGCCAGCAGCTTAGATATCCCGACTAGCGGGGTAGGTTACAATGAGCAGTTCTTC. Its translation is CASSLDIPTSGVGYNEQFF.

This clonotype was detected a few times. The chain uses TRBV7-2 and TRBJ2-1, with no clear D. This CDR3 has 14 residues. CDR1 and CDR2 from the germline V gene are SGHTA and FQGNSA. Trimming shortened V by 4 bases and J by 6 bases, and 13 bases separated the two germline ends. Here the CDR3 DNA reads TGTGCCAGCAGCTCAAAGGGCTACCCCAATGAGCAGTTCTTC. Residues: CASSSKGYPNEQFF.

This chain connects TRBV11-2 to TRBJ1-2, with TRBD1 matching 10 bases. V gave up 5 bases and J gave up 3 bases; unmatched junction bases: 18. This CDR3 has 19 amino acids. The germline gives CDR1 SGHAT, CDR2 FQNNGV. The CDR3 nucleotides read TGTGCCAGCAGCCCCAGCCCTGTCCCGGGACAGGGGAGCGACTATGGCTACACCTTC. Amino acid sequence: CASSPSPVPGQGSDYGYTF.

This clonotype was observed many times. The rearrangement joins TRBV7-8 to TRBJ1-2; D perhaps matches TRBD1 (6 bases). The ends were cut back, 5 bases at V and 4 bases at J, with 11 bases in the middle. Germline values: CDR1 SGHVS, CDR2 FQNEAQ. There are 13 residues in the CDR3. CDR3 sequence (DNA): TGTGCCAGCAGCGACAGGACAGTCTATGGCTACACCTTC. As protein: CASSDRTVYGYTF.

This clonotype was picked up many times. This chain connects TRBV6-1 to TRBJ2-1; 13 nucleotides align to TRBD2. Germline CDR1 reads MNHNS; CDR2 reads SASEGT. Trimming took 6 bases from V and 8 from J; bases not matched to a gene: 7. This CDR3 is 15 amino acids long. The CDR3 sequence is CASSLLAGGPYEQFF. The CDR3 DNA is TGTGCCAGCAGCCTACTAGCGGGAGGGCCCTATGAGCAGTTCTTC.

This clonotype was observed many times. This chain joins TRBV6-5 and TRBJ2-7; weak D call: TRBD1 (5 bases). Germline V CDR1 and CDR2: MNHEY, SVGAGI. This CDR3 is 15 amino acids long. Between the trimmed V and J ends, which lost 5 bases and 0 bases, there was a span of 14 bases. The chain's CDR3 is CASSTGQDTSYEQYF. In nucleotides, the CDR3 is TGTGCCAGCAGTACTGGACAAGACACCTCCTACGAGCAGTACTTC.